A single T cell receptor (beta chain) is shown here with its context. This sample was included in a study of low-dose radiotherapy and immunotherapy resistance in tumors. This CDR3 has 14 amino acids. Germline V gene data show CDR1 as GTSNPN and CDR2 as SVGIG (reference sequence). The V and J ends lost 0 bases and 3 bases respectively, with 11 bases between them. TRAV- and TRBV-specific primers were used for first-strand cDNA, which covered alpha and beta chains. With a V-primer adapter and a constant-region primer, TCRs were amplified for 20 to 25 PCR cycles. TCRdb analysed the reads with MiXCR anew, one entry per CDR3 protein. Here the sample spans about 11,000 distinct CDR3 sequences, around half being singletons.

The source is a human donor with advanced metastatic prostate, ovarian, gallbladder or colorectal cancer (not recorded which). This table probably holds off-target reads from a library built for another chain. V usage is TRBV30 and J usage is TRBJ1-1; TRBD1 might be the D (5 bases). CDR3 sequence reads: CAWSVRAGHTEAFF. The CDR3 region has the DNA TGTGCCTGGAGTGTACGTGCGGGACACACTGAAGCTTTCTTT.